Reported below is one T cell receptor beta chain. Its target is not known. It was RNA transcripts that yielded the amplified TCR beta CDR3 regions. TCR CDR3 underwent first-round RT-PCR with the HTBI primer set. One entry per CDR3 protein results from TCRdb running MiXCR on the multiplex PCR reads. The sample lists roughly 170,000 distinct CDR3 sequences; approximately 9% were seen once. The sample belongs to a study of T cells in Graves' hyperthyroidism and ophthalmopathy. Study-level findings and limits: Blood shared most expanded thyroid clonotypes above 0.001.

Trimming at V came to 4 bases and at J to 2 bases, leaving 3 bases not matched to a gene. The length of the CDR3 is 15 residues. CDR1 LNHDA and CDR2 SQIVND come from the germline V gene (reference sequence). Material: blood. The receptor was derived from a woman aged 18 to 35 with Graves' hyperthyroidism that later progressed to Graves' ophthalmopathy. The rearrangement joins TRBV19 to TRBJ2-3, with 10 bases identical to TRBD2. CDR3 region: CASSRTSGYTDTQYF. The CDR3 DNA reads TGTGCCAGTAGTAGGACTAGCGGATACACAGATACGCAGTATTTT.